Listed below are T cell receptor beta chains from one sample, sequenced in a study of T-cell reconstitution after alpha-beta-depleted transplantation in children. TCRdb re-called the PCR reads with MiXCR, one entry per CDR3 protein. The repertoire includes 450,000 to 500,000 distinct CDR3 sequences, roughly an eighth of them detected once, and around 6% sits in the top ten. The sample was PBMCs from the stem cell graft donor, taken from the stem cell graft. These receptor sequences come from a human donor who donated a stem cell graft to a child with combined immunodeficiency. CDR3s include the opening cysteine and the closing phenylalanine or tryptophan. The D gene is left open where the match is weak. Clone size, where shown, is once, few, many, or a class for clones that have expanded.

J gene: TRBJ2-2; V gene: TRBV7-3; clone size: few; D gene: TRBD2; CDR3 DNA: TGTGCCAGCAGCTTAAGCAGCGGGAGGGGGACCGGGGAGCTGTTTTTT; CDR3 protein: CASSLSSGRGTGELFF
J gene: TRBJ2-1; V gene: TRBV27; clone size: many; D gene: .; CDR3 DNA: TGTGCCAGCAGTTGGAGGGGCGCCTACAATGAGCAGTTCTTC; CDR3 protein: CASSWRGAYNEQFF
J gene: TRBJ2-3; V gene: TRBV28; clone size: many; D gene: TRBD2; CDR3 DNA: TGTGCCAGCAGTCTCCCTAGCGGGAAAAGCACAGATACGCAGTATTTT; CDR3 protein: CASSLPSGKSTDTQYF
J gene: TRBJ2-2; V gene: TRBV5-5; clone size: .; D gene: .; CDR3 DNA: TGTGCCAGCAGCGGGGGGACAGTGAACACCGGGGAGCTGTTTTTT; CDR3 protein: CASSGGTVNTGELFF
J gene: TRBJ2-7; V gene: TRBV7-2; clone size: .; D gene: .; CDR3 DNA: TGTGCCAGCAGCGCCCCGGGACAAGCCTACGAGCAGTACTTC; CDR3 protein: CASSAPGQAYEQYF
J gene: TRBJ1-1; V gene: TRBV15; clone size: few; D gene: .; CDR3 DNA: TGTGCCACCAGCAGAGGAACGGGGGGTAACACTGAAGCTTTCTTT; CDR3 protein: CATSRGTGGNTEAFF
J gene: TRBJ1-1; V gene: TRBV5-1; clone size: few; D gene: .; CDR3 DNA: TGCGCCAGCAGAAATCCGGGGGACTGGGCTGAAGCTTTCTTT; CDR3 protein: CASRNPGDWAEAFF
J gene: TRBJ1-4; V gene: TRBV20-1; clone size: .; D gene: TRBD1; CDR3 DNA: TGCAGTGCTTCCGGACAGGGCTTCACTAATGAAAAACTGTTTTTT; CDR3 protein: CSASGQGFTNEKLFF
J gene: TRBJ2-1; V gene: TRBV29-1; clone size: .; D gene: .; CDR3 DNA: TGCAGCGTTGAAGATCCAACTAGGGGGTTTAATGAGCAGTTCTTC; CDR3 protein: CSVEDPTRGFNEQFF
J gene: TRBJ2-7; V gene: TRBV10-3; clone size: many; D gene: .; CDR3 DNA: TGTGCCATCAGTGGGACTACGAACTCCTACGAGCAGTACTTC; CDR3 protein: CAISGTTNSYEQYF
J gene: TRBJ2-7; V gene: TRBV20-1; clone size: .; D gene: .; CDR3 DNA: TGCAGTGCTAGGTTGGGGATCCCCTACGAGCAGTACTTC; CDR3 protein: CSARLGIPYEQYF
J gene: TRBJ1-1; V gene: TRBV29-1; clone size: .; D gene: .; CDR3 DNA: TGCAGCGTTGAAAGACAAGCAAACACTGAAGCTTTCTTT; CDR3 protein: CSVERQANTEAFF
J gene: TRBJ2-3; V gene: TRBV12-3/TRBV12-4; clone size: .; D gene: .; CDR3 DNA: TGTGCCAGCAGAAGTACGGGCACAGATACGCAGTATTTT; CDR3 protein: CASRSTGTDTQYF
J gene: TRBJ2-3; V gene: TRBV7-2; clone size: .; D gene: .; CDR3 DNA: TGTGCCAGCACCGAGGTTGCCCCAGATACGCAGTATTTT; CDR3 protein: CASTEVAPDTQYF
J gene: TRBJ2-6; V gene: TRBV30; clone size: .; D gene: TRBD2; CDR3 DNA: TGTGCCTTTACCCTTGATGTAAACCAGCGGGGGGGCCCTGGGGCCAACGTCCTGACTTTC; CDR3 protein: CAFTLDVNQRGGPGANVLTF
J gene: TRBJ2-7; V gene: TRBV4-3; clone size: many; D gene: .; CDR3 DNA: TGCGCCAGCAGCCGGCAGCAGAGAACGGGCGAGCAGTACTTC; CDR3 protein: CASSRQQRTGEQYF
J gene: TRBJ1-4; V gene: TRBV18; clone size: few; D gene: .; CDR3 DNA: TGTGCCAGCTCACCACCAACTAATGAAAAACTGTTTTTT; CDR3 protein: CASSPPTNEKLFF
J gene: TRBJ2-5; V gene: TRBV28; clone size: many; D gene: TRBD1; CDR3 DNA: TGTGCCAGCATGACAGGGGTGGAAGAGACCCAGTACTTC; CDR3 protein: CASMTGVEETQYF
J gene: TRBJ2-7; V gene: TRBV6-1; clone size: .; D gene: TRBD2; CDR3 DNA: TGTGCCAGCGCCCGGACTAGCGGGAGGCACGAGCAGTACTTC; CDR3 protein: CASARTSGRHEQYF
J gene: TRBJ2-3; V gene: TRBV29-1; clone size: .; D gene: .; CDR3 DNA: TGCAGCGTTGGACTACTCACAGATACGCAGTATTTT; CDR3 protein: CSVGLLTDTQYF
J gene: TRBJ2-3; V gene: TRBV6-2/TRBV6-3; clone size: .; D gene: .; CDR3 DNA: TGTGCCAGCGAGTCCGCCGGGTCGCAGTATTTT; CDR3 protein: CASESAGSQYF
J gene: TRBJ2-7; V gene: TRBV29-1; clone size: many; D gene: .; CDR3 DNA: TGCAGCGTTGACAAGGGCCAACAGGGGCAGTACTTC; CDR3 protein: CSVDKGQQGQYF
J gene: TRBJ2-2; V gene: TRBV30; clone size: few; D gene: TRBD2; CDR3 DNA: TGTGCCTACCGGGGGAGGGGAGGTCCCGGGGAGCTGTTTTTT; CDR3 protein: CAYRGRGGPGELFF
J gene: TRBJ1-1; V gene: TRBV6-1; clone size: many; D gene: .; CDR3 DNA: TGTGCCAGCACGGGCCAGATGAACACTGAAGCTTTCTTT; CDR3 protein: CASTGQMNTEAFF
J gene: TRBJ2-1; V gene: TRBV27; clone size: few; D gene: .; CDR3 DNA: TGTGCCAGCAGTTTATTCCGCGTTGAGCCAGACAACAATGAGCAGTTCTTC; CDR3 protein: CASSLFRVEPDNNEQFF
J gene: TRBJ1-2; V gene: TRBV12-3/TRBV12-4; clone size: .; D gene: TRBD1; CDR3 DNA: TGTGCCAGCAGTGGGACAGGGGGCGCCTTTTGGGACACCTTC; CDR3 protein: CASSGTGGAFWDTF
J gene: TRBJ2-5; V gene: TRBV20-1; clone size: .; D gene: .; CDR3 DNA: TGCAGTGCTAGAGATGACCGACAAGAGACCCAGTACTTC; CDR3 protein: CSARDDRQETQYF
J gene: TRBJ2-5; V gene: TRBV27; clone size: .; D gene: TRBD2; CDR3 DNA: TGTGCCAGCAGAGCGGGGGTGGTAGAGACCCAGTACTTC; CDR3 protein: CASRAGVVETQYF
J gene: TRBJ2-5; V gene: TRBV5-1; clone size: many; D gene: .; CDR3 DNA: TGCGCCAGCAGCTTGGACACCCAGTACTTC; CDR3 protein: CASSLDTQYF
J gene: TRBJ2-7; V gene: TRBV29-1; clone size: .; D gene: TRBD2; CDR3 DNA: TGCAGCGTTGAAACCAAGACTAGCGGGGGACCCTACGAGCAGTACTTC; CDR3 protein: CSVETKTSGGPYEQYF
J gene: TRBJ2-1; V gene: TRBV4-3; clone size: few; D gene: TRBD2; CDR3 DNA: TGCGCCAGCAGCCAGGACTGGACTAGCGGCCTCTCGCGGGAGCAGTTCTTC; CDR3 protein: CASSQDWTSGLSREQFF
J gene: TRBJ2-3; V gene: TRBV6-5; clone size: .; D gene: .; CDR3 DNA: TGTGCCAGCAGTTATGGTCCGCCCACAGATACGCAGTATTTT; CDR3 protein: CASSYGPPTDTQYF
J gene: TRBJ2-1; V gene: TRBV20-1; clone size: many; D gene: TRBD2; CDR3 DNA: TGCAGTGCTACGCGTCTACCTAGCGGGACGTACAATGAGCAGTTCTTC; CDR3 protein: CSATRLPSGTYNEQFF
J gene: TRBJ1-1; V gene: TRBV11-2; clone size: .; D gene: .; CDR3 DNA: TGTGCCGCCGGGCGGGACTCTGGCGCTGAAGCTTTCTTT; CDR3 protein: CAAGRDSGAEAFF
J gene: TRBJ2-1; V gene: TRBV2; clone size: many; D gene: .; CDR3 DNA: TGTGCCAGCAGGACAATCCCCTCATACAATGAGCAGTTCTTC; CDR3 protein: CASRTIPSYNEQFF
J gene: TRBJ2-7; V gene: TRBV30; clone size: few; D gene: TRBD2; CDR3 DNA: TGTGCCTGGAGTGTAGGGACTACCCTACGCGAGCAGTACTTC; CDR3 protein: CAWSVGTTLREQYF
J gene: TRBJ2-7; V gene: TRBV4-3; clone size: .; D gene: .; CDR3 DNA: TGCGCCAGCAGCCGGGACATCAGGAGCTCCTACGAGCAGTACTTC; CDR3 protein: CASSRDIRSSYEQYF
J gene: TRBJ2-5; V gene: TRBV15; clone size: few; D gene: TRBD2; CDR3 DNA: TGTGCCACCAGCAGGGACCGACTAGCGGGGTTAGAGACCCAGTACTTC; CDR3 protein: CATSRDRLAGLETQYF
J gene: TRBJ2-1; V gene: TRBV7-2; clone size: many; D gene: TRBD2; CDR3 DNA: TGTGCCAGCAGCTTGGTAGCGGGCGGTGAGCAGTTCTTC; CDR3 protein: CASSLVAGGEQFF
J gene: TRBJ2-1; V gene: TRBV5-1; clone size: .; D gene: .; CDR3 DNA: TGCGCCAGCAGCCTCCGGCTAGCCGCCGCCTACAATGAGCAGTTCTTC; CDR3 protein: CASSLRLAAAYNEQFF
J gene: TRBJ2-1; V gene: TRBV7-2; clone size: many; D gene: TRBD2; CDR3 DNA: TGTGCCAGCAGCTTGGGTAGCGGGGGGAACAATGAGCAGTTCTTC; CDR3 protein: CASSLGSGGNNEQFF
J gene: TRBJ2-2; V gene: TRBV7-2; clone size: .; D gene: .; CDR3 DNA: TGTGCCAGCAGCCCTAGTGGGGGATATAACACCGGGGAGCTGTTTTTT; CDR3 protein: CASSPSGGYNTGELFF